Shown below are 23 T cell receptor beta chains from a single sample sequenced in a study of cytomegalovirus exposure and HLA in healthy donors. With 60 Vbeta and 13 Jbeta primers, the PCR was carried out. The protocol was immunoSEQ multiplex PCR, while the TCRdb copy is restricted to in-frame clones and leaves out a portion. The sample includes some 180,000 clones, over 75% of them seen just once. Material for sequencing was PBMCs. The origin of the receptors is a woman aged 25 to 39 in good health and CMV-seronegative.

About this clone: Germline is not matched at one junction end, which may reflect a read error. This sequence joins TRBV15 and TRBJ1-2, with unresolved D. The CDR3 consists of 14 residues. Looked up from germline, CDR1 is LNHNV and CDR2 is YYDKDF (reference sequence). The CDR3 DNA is TGTGCCACCAGCAGAGGTGGGTTTAACTACGGCTACACCTTC. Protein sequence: CATSRGGFNYGYTF.

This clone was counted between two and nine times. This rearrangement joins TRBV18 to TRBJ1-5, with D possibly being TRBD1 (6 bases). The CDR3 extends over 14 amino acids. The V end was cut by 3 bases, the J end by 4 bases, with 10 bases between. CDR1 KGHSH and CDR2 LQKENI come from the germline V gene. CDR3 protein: CASSPNQGNQPQHF. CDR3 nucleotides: TGTGCCAGCTCACCCAACCAGGGGAATCAGCCCCAGCATTTT.

The CDR3 spells CASSLMTSSRRQEQYF. The CDR3 nucleotides read TGTGCCAGCAGCTTGATGACGTCTAGTCGTCGTCAAGAGCAGTACTTC. The chain has TRBV5-6 and TRBJ2-7, with D unresolved. V gave up 1 base and J gave up 7 bases, with 21 bases separating them. This CDR3 has 16 residues. Per germline, CDR1 SGHDT and CDR2 YYEEEE.

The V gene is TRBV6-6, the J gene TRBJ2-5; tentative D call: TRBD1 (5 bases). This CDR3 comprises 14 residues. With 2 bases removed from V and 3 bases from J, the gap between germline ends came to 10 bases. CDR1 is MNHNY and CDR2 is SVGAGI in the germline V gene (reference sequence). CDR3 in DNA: TGTGCCAGCAGTTACCCTCCCAGGGAAGAGACCCAGTACTTC. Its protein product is CASSYPPREETQYF.

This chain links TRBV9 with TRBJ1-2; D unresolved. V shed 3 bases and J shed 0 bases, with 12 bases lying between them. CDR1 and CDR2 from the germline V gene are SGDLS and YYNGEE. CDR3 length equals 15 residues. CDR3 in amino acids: CASSGLRQSNYGYTF. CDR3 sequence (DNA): TGTGCCAGCAGCGGATTGAGACAATCTAACTATGGCTACACCTTC.

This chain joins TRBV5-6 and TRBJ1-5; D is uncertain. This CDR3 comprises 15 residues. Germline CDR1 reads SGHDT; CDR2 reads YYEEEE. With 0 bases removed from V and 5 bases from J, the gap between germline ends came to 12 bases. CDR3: CASSLGSGLDQPQHF. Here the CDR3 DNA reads TGTGCCAGCAGCTTGGGTTCCGGGTTAGATCAGCCCCAGCATTTT.

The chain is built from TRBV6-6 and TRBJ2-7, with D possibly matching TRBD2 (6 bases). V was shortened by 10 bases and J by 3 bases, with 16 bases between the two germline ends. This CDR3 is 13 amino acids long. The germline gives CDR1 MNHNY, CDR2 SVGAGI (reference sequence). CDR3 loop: CATGGATDYEQYF. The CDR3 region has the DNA TGTGCCACCGGGGGAGCGACAGACTACGAGCAGTACTTC.

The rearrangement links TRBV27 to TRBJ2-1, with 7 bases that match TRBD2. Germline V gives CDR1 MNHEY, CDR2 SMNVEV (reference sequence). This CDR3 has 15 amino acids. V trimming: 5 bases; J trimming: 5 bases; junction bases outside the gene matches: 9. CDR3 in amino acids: CASSLRGGGNNEQFF. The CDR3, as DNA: TGTGCCAGCAGTCTAAGGGGCGGGGGTAACAATGAGCAGTTCTTC.

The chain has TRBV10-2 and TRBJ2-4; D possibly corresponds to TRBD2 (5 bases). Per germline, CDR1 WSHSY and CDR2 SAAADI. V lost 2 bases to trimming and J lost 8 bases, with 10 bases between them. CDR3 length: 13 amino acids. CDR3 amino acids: CASSEEGWDIQYF. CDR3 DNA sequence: TGCGCCAGCAGTGAGGAGGGTTGGGACATTCAGTACTTC.

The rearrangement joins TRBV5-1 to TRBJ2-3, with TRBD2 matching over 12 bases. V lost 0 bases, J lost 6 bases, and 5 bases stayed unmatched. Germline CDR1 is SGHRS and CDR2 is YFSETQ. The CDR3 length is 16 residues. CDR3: CASSLELAGGGDTQYF. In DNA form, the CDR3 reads TGCGCCAGCAGCTTGGAACTAGCGGGGGGAGGGGATACGCAGTATTTT. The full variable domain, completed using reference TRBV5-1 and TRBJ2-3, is KAGVTQTPRYLIKTRGQQVTLSCSPISGHRSVSWYQQTPGQGLQFLFEYFSETQRNKGNFPGRFSGRQFSNSRSEMNVSTLELGDSALYLCASSLELAGGGDTQYFGPGTRLTVL.

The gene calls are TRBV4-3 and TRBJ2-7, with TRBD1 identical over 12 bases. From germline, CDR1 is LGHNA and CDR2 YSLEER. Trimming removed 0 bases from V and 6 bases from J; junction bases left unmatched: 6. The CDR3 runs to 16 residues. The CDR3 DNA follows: TGCGCCAGCAGCCAAGACACCGGGACAGGGGGCGGCGAGCAGTACTTC. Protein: CASSQDTGTGGGEQYF.

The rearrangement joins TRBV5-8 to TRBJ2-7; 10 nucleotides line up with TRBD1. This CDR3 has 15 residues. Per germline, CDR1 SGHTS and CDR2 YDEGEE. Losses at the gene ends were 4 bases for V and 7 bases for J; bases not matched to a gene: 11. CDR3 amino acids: CASSRGDRGGAEQYF. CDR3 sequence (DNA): TGTGCCAGCAGCAGAGGGGACAGGGGAGGCGCTGAGCAGTACTTC.

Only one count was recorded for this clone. The CDR3 nucleotides are TGCGCCAGCAGCCAGCGGCTAGCGGGGGGTCTCCTTTTGGCAGATACGCAGTATTTT. As protein: CASSQRLAGGLLLADTQYF. This chain connects TRBV4-3 to TRBJ2-3; 11 bases align to TRBD2. After removal of 3 bases from V and 4 bases from J, the junction contained 15 bases not matched to a gene. The CDR3 length is 19 residues. CDR1 and CDR2 from the germline V gene are LGHNA and YSLEER.

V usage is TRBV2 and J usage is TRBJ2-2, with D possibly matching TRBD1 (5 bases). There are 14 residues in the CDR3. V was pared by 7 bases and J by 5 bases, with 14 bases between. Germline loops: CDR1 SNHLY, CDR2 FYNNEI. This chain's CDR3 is CASILGADTGELFF. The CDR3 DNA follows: TGTGCCAGCATCCTAGGGGCAGATACCGGGGAGCTGTTTTTT.

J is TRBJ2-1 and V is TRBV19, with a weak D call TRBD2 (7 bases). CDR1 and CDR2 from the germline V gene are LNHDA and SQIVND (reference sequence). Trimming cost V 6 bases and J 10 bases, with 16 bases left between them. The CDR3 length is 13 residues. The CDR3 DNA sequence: TGTGCCAGTAGCACTACTAAGGGGGGGGAGCAGTTCTTC. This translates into CASSTTKGGEQFF.

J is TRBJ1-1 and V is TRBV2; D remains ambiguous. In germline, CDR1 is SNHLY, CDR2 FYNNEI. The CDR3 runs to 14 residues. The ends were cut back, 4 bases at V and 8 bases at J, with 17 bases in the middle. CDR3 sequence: CASSGTPQSEEAFF. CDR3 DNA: TGTGCCAGCAGTGGGACTCCCCAGTCGGAAGAAGCTTTCTTT.

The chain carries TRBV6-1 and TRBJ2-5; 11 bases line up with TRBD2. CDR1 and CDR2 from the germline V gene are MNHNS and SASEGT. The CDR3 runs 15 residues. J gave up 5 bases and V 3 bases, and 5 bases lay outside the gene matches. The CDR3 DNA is TGTGCCAGCAGTGACTTTAGCGGGGGGGCGGAGACCCAGTACTTC. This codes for CASSDFSGGAETQYF.

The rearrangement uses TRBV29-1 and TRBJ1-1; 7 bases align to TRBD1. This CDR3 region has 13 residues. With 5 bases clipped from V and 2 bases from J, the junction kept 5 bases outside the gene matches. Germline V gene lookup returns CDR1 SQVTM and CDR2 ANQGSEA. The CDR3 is CSVSGQVNTEAFF. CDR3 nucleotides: TGCAGCGTTTCCGGACAGGTTAACACTGAAGCTTTCTTT. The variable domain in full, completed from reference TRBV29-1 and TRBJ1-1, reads SAVISQKPSRDICQRGTSLTIQCQVDSQVTMMFWYRQQPGQSLTLIATANQGSEATYESGFVIDKFPISRPNLTFSTLTVSNMSPEDSSIYLCSVSGQVNTEAFFGQGTRLTVV.

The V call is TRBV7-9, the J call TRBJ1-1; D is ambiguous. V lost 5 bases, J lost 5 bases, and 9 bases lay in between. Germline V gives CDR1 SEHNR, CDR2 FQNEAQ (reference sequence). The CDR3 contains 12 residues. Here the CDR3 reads CASSQSWTEAFF. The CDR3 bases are TGTGCCAGCAGCCAGTCCTGGACTGAAGCTTTCTTT.

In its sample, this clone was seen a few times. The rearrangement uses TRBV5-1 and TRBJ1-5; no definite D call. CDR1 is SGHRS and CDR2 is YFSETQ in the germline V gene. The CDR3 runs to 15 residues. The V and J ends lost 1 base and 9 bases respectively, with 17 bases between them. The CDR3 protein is CASSLNVLEGLPQHF. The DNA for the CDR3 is TGCGCCAGCAGCTTGAACGTATTGGAGGGTTTGCCCCAGCATTTT.

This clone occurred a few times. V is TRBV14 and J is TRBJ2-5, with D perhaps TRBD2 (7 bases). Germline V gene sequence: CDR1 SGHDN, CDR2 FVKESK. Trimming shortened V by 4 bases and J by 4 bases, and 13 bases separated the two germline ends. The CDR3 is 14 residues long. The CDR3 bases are TGTGCCAGCAGCCGCGGGGGCGTGGGAGAGACCCAGTACTTC. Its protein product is CASSRGGVGETQYF.

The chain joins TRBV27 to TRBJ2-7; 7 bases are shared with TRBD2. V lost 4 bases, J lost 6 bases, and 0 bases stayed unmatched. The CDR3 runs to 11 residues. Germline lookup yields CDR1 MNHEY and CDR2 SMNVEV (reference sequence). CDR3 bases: TGTGCCAGCAGTTGGGGGGGCGAGCAGTACTTC. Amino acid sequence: CASSWGGEQYF.

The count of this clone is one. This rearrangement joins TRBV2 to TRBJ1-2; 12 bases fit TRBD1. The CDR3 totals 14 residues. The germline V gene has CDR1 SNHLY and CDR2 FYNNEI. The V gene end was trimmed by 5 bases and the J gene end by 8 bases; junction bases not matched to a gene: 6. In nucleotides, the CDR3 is TGTGCCAGCAGTCCGGGACAGGGGGCTGGGGGCTACACCTTC. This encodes CASSPGQGAGGYTF.